Listed here are 23 T cell receptor beta chains from one sample, sequenced in a study of PD-1 blockade in classical Hodgkin lymphoma. Profiling relied on immunoSEQ multiplex PCR, and the TCRdb table lists in-frame clones only, not all of them. The sample includes about 110,000 clones, around 89% of them seen just once. Relapse after autologous stem cell transplantation occurred in every patient, and brentuximab vedotin exposure varied. Sequencing was performed on peripheral blood mononuclear cells (PBMCs), taken before the second cycle of nivolumab. Receptors were obtained from a human donor with classical Hodgkin lymphoma.

The chain uses TRBV9 and TRBJ1-1; TRBD1 aligns across 7 bases. Germline V gene data show CDR1 as SGDLS and CDR2 as YYNGEE. The CDR3 contains 14 residues. The V gene end was trimmed by 0 bases and the J gene end by 1 base; junction bases not matched to a gene: 0. CDR3: CASSVDRGNTEAFF. The CDR3 DNA is TGTGCCAGCAGCGTAGACAGGGGGAACACTGAAGCTTTCTTT.

The DNA for the CDR3 is TGTGCCGGCCCCCCGGGGACAGATAGCAATCAGCCCCAGCATTTT. Its protein product is CAGPPGTDSNQPQHF. The genes are TRBV2 and TRBJ1-5, with 7 bases fitting TRBD1. V dropped 11 bases and J dropped 0; count of bases not matched to a gene: 10. The CDR3 covers 15 residues. Germline values: CDR1 SNHLY, CDR2 FYNNEI.

The CDR3 DNA reads as TGTGCCAGCACCCGGACTCAGGGGAACACTGAAGCTTTCTTT. It translates to CASTRTQGNTEAFF. The gene calls are TRBV6-5 and TRBJ1-1; tentative D call: TRBD1 (5 bases). This CDR3 is 14 amino acids long. The germline V gene has CDR1 MNHEY and CDR2 SVGAGI. Trimming shortened V by 7 bases and J by 1 base, and 13 bases separated the two germline ends.

The genes are TRBV6-6 and TRBJ1-5; the D is unclear. Per germline, CDR1 MNHNY and CDR2 SVGAGI (reference sequence). The CDR3 loop spans 13 amino acids. V was pared by 0 bases and J by 3 bases, with 3 bases between. CDR3 amino acids: CASSYSFNQPQHF. The CDR3 region has the DNA TGTGCCAGCAGTTACTCGTTCAATCAGCCCCAGCATTTT.

The chain has TRBV6-1 and TRBJ1-2; D uncertain. Germline V CDR1 and CDR2: MNHNS, SASEGT. The V end lost 3 bases, the J end lost 2 bases, and 7 bases lay between the germline ends. The CDR3 spans 13 residues. CDR3 bases: TGTGCCAGCAGTGAGGTCGGGAACTATGGCTACACCTTC. This gives the protein CASSEVGNYGYTF.

This chain links TRBV11-2 with TRBJ1-5; D unclear. The germline V and J ends were trimmed by 0 bases and 0 bases, with 12 bases remaining between them. Per the germline V gene, CDR1 is SGHAT and CDR2 is FQNNGV. This CDR3 is 17 amino acids long. DNA of the CDR3: TGTGCCAGCAGCTTAGACCCTTCCGCGTATAGCAATCAGCCCCAGCATTTT. Its protein product is CASSLDPSAYSNQPQHF. Based on the CDR3 plus reference TRBV11-2 and TRBJ1-5, the full variable domain is EAGVAQSPRYKIIEKRQSVAFWCNPISGHATLYWYQQILGQGPKLLIQFQNNGVVDDSQLPKDRFSAERLKGVDSTLKIQPAKLEDSAVYLCASSLDPSAYSNQPQHFGDGTRLSIL.

The chain links TRBV7-2 to TRBJ2-4; D remains unclear. CDR1 and CDR2 from the germline V gene are SGHTA and FQGNSA. The CDR3 contains 12 residues. Between the trimmed V and J ends, which lost 5 bases and 7 bases, there was a span of 9 bases. In DNA form, the CDR3 reads TGTGCCAGCAGCCCCCTGGGGAACATTCAGTACTTC. It codes for CASSPLGNIQYF.

The chain combines TRBV6-4 with TRBJ2-3; the match to TRBD1 covers 7 bases. After removal of 2 bases from V and 2 bases from J, the junction contained 10 bases not matched to a gene. CDR3 length equals 17 residues. Germline assignment: CDR1 MRHNA and CDR2 SNTAGT. In DNA, the CDR3 is TGTGCCAGCAGTGACCGCAATAGGGACAGCACCACAGATACGCAGTATTTT. Amino acids: CASSDRNRDSTTDTQYF.

The chain carries TRBV7-2 and TRBJ1-2; D may be TRBD1 (5 bases). V shed 5 bases and J shed 8 bases, with 15 bases lying between them. The CDR3 is 13 amino acids. The germline gives CDR1 SGHTA, CDR2 FQGNSA. This CDR3 is CASSGPGSGGYTF. DNA of the CDR3: TGTGCCAGCAGCGGGCCGGGGTCAGGGGGCTACACCTTC.

The chain uses TRBV29-1 and TRBJ2-3; D is unresolved. The CDR3 extends over 13 amino acids. Germline V gene data show CDR1 as SQVTM and CDR2 as ANQGSEA. Trimming took off 7 bases at V and 0 bases at J, with 11 bases between the two ends. CDR3 DNA: TGCAGCGACCTTTCGGGCAGCACAGATACGCAGTATTTT. The encoded protein is CSDLSGSTDTQYF.

The chain links TRBV5-1 to TRBJ2-7; 7 bases agree with TRBD1. In germline, CDR1 is SGHRS, CDR2 YFSETQ. Unmatched junction bases numbered 7, after V lost 2 bases and J lost 5 bases. The CDR3 has 14 amino acids. In nucleotides, the CDR3 is TGCGCCAGCAGCTTACAGGGGTTCGGTGACGAGCAGTACTTC. Protein product: CASSLQGFGDEQYF.

This rearrangement joins TRBV7-2 to TRBJ2-1; D not resolved. The V end was cut by 5 bases, the J end by 5 bases, with 13 bases between. CDR1 and CDR2 from the germline V gene are SGHTA and FQGNSA. This CDR3 has 14 residues. The CDR3 DNA is TGTGCCAGCAGCCCCGTTTGGGTAAACAATGAGCAGTTCTTC. The encoded protein is CASSPVWVNNEQFF. Variable domain in full (rest from reference TRBV7-2 and TRBJ2-1): GAGVSQSPSNKVTEKGKDVELRCDPISGHTALYWYRQSLGQGLEFLIYFQGNSAPDKSGLPSDRFSAERTGGSVSTLTIQRTQQEDSAVYLCASSPVWVNNEQFFGPGTRLTVL.

The genes are TRBV5-1 and TRBJ2-7; D is perhaps TRBD1 or TRBD2 (5 bases each). The CDR3 sequence is 13 residues long. V gave up 0 bases and J gave up 7 bases, with 11 bases separating them. Per the germline V gene, CDR1 is SGHRS and CDR2 is YFSETQ. For the CDR3, the DNA is TGCGCCAGCAGCTTGGAAGGGGCGGGTGAGCAGTACTTC. This translates into CASSLEGAGEQYF.

This chain connects TRBV5-6 to TRBJ2-7, with a tentative D call TRBD2 (5 bases). V gave up 2 bases and J gave up 5 bases, with 14 bases separating them. CDR1 is SGHDT, CDR2 YYEEEE, per germline. The CDR3 length is 14 residues. The CDR3 sequence: CASSLSGLEDEQYF. The CDR3 DNA follows: TGTGCCAGCAGCTTATCCGGGCTGGAGGACGAGCAGTACTTC.

The chain is built from TRBV30 and TRBJ2-3; possibly TRBD2 for D (5 bases). Between the trimmed V and J ends, which lost 0 bases and 5 bases, there was a span of 9 bases. From germline, CDR1 is GTSNPN and CDR2 SVGIG (reference sequence). The CDR3 consists of 13 residues. The CDR3 here is CAWSVSGRDTQYF. The CDR3 region has the DNA TGTGCCTGGAGTGTAAGCGGACGAGATACGCAGTATTTT.

The chain joins TRBV28 to TRBJ2-3; 7 nucleotides line up with TRBD2. Looked up from germline, CDR1 is MDHEN and CDR2 is SYDVKM. The V segment lost 6 bases and the J segment 2 bases; nucleotides outside the gene matches: 8. This CDR3 is 15 amino acids long. The CDR3 nucleotides read TGTGCCAGCAGCTGGGAGGGACTTTCCACAGATACGCAGTATTTT. This sequence encodes CASSWEGLSTDTQYF.

The V call is TRBV18, the J call TRBJ2-5; D is ambiguous. This CDR3 is 13 amino acids long. Per germline, CDR1 KGHSH and CDR2 LQKENI. V dropped 3 bases and J dropped 0 bases, with 5 bases sitting between them. DNA for the CDR3: TGTGCCAGCTCACCTTCGTACCAAGAGACCCAGTACTTC. It translates to CASSPSYQETQYF. The full variable domain, rest sourced from reference TRBV18 and TRBJ2-5, is NAGVMQNPRHLVRRRGQEARLRCSPMKGHSHVYWYRQLPEEGLKFMVYLQKENIIDESGMPKERFSAEFPKEGPSILRIQQVVRGDSAAYFCASSPSYQETQYFGPGTRLLVL.

V gene TRBV10-2 combines with J gene TRBJ2-7; 7 bases fit TRBD2. The CDR3 loop spans 10 amino acids. Unmatched junction bases numbered 4, after V lost 10 bases and J lost 7 bases. Germline values: CDR1 WSHSY, CDR2 SAAADI. The CDR3 nucleotides are TGCGCCACGTACGGGGGGGAGCAGTACTTC. Its protein product is CATYGGEQYF.

The chain employs TRBV27 and TRBJ1-5; unclear D gene. The CDR3 has 15 amino acids. The V end was cut by 3 bases, the J end by 0 bases, with 9 bases between. The germline V gene has CDR1 MNHEY and CDR2 SMNVEV (reference sequence). For the CDR3, the DNA is TGTGCCAGCAGTTTCACGGCCTATAGCAATCAGCCCCAGCATTTT. Residues: CASSFTAYSNQPQHF.

The chain employs TRBV21-1 and TRBJ2-2. TRBV21-1 is shown as a pseudogene. The CDR3 length is 15 residues. The CDR3 loop reads CASSKVWENTGELFF. CDR3 coding DNA: TGTGCCAGCAGCAAAGTTTGGGAGAACACCGGGGAGCTGTTTTTT.

V usage is TRBV25-1 and J usage is TRBJ1-1; D is ambiguous. The CDR3 consists of 13 residues. V shed 3 bases and J shed 2 bases, with 7 bases lying between them. Germline V gives CDR1 MGHDK, CDR2 SYGVNS. CDR3 sequence reads: CASSEGLNTEAFF. The CDR3 bases are TGTGCCAGCAGTGAGGGCCTTAACACTGAAGCTTTCTTT.

This sequence joins TRBV11-2 and TRBJ2-7; D is undetermined. The V end lost 5 bases, the J end lost 2 bases, and 13 bases lay between the germline ends. This CDR3 comprises 14 residues. From germline, CDR1 is SGHAT and CDR2 FQNNGV. Here the CDR3 reads CASSEGVSPYEQYF. CDR3 nucleotides: TGTGCCAGCAGCGAAGGAGTTAGCCCCTACGAGCAGTACTTC. Based on the CDR3 plus reference TRBV11-2 and TRBJ2-7, the full variable domain is EAGVAQSPRYKIIEKRQSVAFWCNPISGHATLYWYQQILGQGPKLLIQFQNNGVVDDSQLPKDRFSAERLKGVDSTLKIQPAKLEDSAVYLCASSEGVSPYEQYFGPGTRLTVT.

A single count supports this clone. The chain recombines TRBV5-1 with TRBJ2-7, with TRBD1 matching over 10 bases. The trim removed 0 bases at V and 5 bases at J, leaving 5 bases unmatched. Germline loops: CDR1 SGHRS, CDR2 YFSETQ. The CDR3 is 15 amino acids. The CDR3 reads CASSLVGDRGNEQYF. The CDR3 nucleotides read TGCGCCAGCAGCTTGGTTGGGGACAGGGGAAACGAGCAGTACTTC.